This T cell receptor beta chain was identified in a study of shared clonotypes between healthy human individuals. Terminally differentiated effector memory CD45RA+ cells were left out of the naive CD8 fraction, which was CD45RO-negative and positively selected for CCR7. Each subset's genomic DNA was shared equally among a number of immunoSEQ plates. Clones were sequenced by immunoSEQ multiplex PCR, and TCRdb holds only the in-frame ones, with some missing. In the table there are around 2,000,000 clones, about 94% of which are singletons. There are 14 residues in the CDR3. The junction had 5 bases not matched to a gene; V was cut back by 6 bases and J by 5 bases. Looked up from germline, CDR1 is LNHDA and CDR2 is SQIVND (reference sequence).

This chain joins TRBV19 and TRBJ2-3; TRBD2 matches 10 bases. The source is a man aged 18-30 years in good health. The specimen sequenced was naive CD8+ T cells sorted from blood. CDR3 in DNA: TGTGCCAGTAGGTCTAGCGGGGGAGTAGATACGCAGTATTTT. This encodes CASRSSGGVDTQYF.